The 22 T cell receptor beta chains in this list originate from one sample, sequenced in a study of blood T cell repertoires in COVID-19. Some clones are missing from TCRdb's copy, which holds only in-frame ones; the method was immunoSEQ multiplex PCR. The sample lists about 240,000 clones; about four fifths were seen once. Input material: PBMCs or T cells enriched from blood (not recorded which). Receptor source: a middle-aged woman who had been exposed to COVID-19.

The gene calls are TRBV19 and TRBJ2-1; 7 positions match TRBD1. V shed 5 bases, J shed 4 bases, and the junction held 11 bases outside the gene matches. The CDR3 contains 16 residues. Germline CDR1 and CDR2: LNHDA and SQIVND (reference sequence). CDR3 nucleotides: TGTGCCAGTAGTCGACAGGGACGGCGGGCTTACAATGAGCAGTTCTTC. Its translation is CASSRQGRRAYNEQFF.

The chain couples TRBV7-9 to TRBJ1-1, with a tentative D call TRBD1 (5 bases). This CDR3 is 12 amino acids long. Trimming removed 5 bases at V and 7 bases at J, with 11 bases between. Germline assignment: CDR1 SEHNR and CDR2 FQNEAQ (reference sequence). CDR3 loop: CASSPAGFEAFF. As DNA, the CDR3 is TGTGCCAGCAGCCCCGCAGGGTTTGAAGCTTTCTTT.

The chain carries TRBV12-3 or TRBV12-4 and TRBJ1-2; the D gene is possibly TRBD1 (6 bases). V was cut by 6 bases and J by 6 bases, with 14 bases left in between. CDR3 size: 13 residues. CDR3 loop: CASSSGHTNGYTF. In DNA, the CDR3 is TGTGCCAGCAGCTCGGGACACACTAATGGCTACACCTTC.

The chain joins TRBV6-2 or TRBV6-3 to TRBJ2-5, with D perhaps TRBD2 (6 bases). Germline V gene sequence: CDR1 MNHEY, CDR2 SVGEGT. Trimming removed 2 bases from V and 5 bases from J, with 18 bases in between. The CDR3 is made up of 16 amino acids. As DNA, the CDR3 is TGTGCCAGCAGTTACGGAGGGCAGGACTACCGGGAGACCCAGTACTTC. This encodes CASSYGGQDYRETQYF.

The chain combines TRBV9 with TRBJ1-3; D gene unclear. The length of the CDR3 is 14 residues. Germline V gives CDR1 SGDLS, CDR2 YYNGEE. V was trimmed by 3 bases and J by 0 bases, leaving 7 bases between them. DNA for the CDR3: TGTGCCAGCAGCGAAGAGATCTCTGGAAACACCATATATTTT. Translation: CASSEEISGNTIYF.

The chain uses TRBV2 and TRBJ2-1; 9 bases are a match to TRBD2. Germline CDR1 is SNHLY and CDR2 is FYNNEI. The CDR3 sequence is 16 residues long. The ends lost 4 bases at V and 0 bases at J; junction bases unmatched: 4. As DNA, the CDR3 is TGTGCCAGCAGTGTGAGCGGGGGGAGCTCCTACAATGAGCAGTTCTTC. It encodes CASSVSGGSSYNEQFF.

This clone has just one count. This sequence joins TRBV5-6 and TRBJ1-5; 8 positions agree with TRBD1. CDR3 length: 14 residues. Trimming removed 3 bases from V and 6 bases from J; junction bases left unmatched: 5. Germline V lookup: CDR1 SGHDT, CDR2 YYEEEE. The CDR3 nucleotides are TGTGCCAGCAGCTCCGGACAGGGCGCTCAGCCCCAGCATTTT. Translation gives CASSSGQGAQPQHF.

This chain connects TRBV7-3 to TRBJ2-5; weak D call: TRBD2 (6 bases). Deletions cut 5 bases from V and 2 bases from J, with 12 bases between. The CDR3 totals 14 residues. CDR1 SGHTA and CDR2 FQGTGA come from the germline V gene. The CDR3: CASSHGGYQETQYF. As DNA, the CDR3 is TGTGCCAGCAGCCACGGGGGATATCAAGAGACCCAGTACTTC.

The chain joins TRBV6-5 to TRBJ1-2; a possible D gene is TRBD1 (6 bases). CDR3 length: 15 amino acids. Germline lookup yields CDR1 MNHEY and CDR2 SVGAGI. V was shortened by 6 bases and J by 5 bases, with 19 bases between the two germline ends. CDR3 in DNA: TGTGCCAGCAGCGGGTCTCTACAGGGAATATATGGCTACACCTTC. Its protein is CASSGSLQGIYGYTF.

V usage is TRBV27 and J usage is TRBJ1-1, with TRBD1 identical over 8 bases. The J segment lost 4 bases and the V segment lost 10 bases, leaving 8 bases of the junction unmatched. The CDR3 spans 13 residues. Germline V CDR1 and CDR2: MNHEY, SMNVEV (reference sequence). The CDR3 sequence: CATRGQGGTEAFF. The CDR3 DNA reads TGTGCCACCAGAGGACAGGGAGGCACTGAAGCTTTCTTT.

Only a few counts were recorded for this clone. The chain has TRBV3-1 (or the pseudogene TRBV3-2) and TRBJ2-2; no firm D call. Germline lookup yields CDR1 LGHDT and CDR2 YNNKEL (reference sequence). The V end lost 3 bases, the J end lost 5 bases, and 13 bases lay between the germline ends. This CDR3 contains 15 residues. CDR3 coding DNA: TGTGCCAGCAGCCAGCCACAGCTCGGAACCGGGGAGCTGTTTTTT. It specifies CASSQPQLGTGELFF.

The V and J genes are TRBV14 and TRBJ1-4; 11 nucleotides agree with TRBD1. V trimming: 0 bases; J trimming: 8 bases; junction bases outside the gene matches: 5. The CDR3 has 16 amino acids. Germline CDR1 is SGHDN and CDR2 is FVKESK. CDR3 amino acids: CASSQEYWTGGEKLFF. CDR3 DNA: TGTGCCAGCAGCCAAGAGTATTGGACAGGGGGCGAAAAACTGTTTTTT.

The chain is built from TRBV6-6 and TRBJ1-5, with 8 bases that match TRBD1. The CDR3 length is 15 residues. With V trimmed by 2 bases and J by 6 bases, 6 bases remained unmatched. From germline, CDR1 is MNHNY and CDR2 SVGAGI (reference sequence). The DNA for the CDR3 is TGTGCCAGCAGTTACGGAATGGACAGGGCTCAGCCCCAGCATTTT. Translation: CASSYGMDRAQPQHF.

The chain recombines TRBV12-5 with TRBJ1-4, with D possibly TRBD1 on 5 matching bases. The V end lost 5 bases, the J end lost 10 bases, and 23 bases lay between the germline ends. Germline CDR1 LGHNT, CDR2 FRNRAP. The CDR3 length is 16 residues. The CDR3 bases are TGTGCTAGTGGTCCCCAGGGCGGTTTGAAGACTGGAAAACTGTTTTTT. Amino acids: CASGPQGGLKTGKLFF.

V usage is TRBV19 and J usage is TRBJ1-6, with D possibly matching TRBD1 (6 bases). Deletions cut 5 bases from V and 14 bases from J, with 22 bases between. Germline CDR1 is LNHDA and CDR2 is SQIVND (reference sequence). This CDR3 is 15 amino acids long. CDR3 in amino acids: CASSPRGGPAMALHF. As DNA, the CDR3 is TGTGCCAGTAGTCCGAGAGGGGGACCAGCAATGGCCCTCCACTTT. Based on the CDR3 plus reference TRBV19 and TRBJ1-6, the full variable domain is DGGITQSPKYLFRKEGQNVTLSCEQNLNHDAMYWYRQDPGQGLRLIYYSQIVNDFQKGDIAEGYSVSREKKESFPLTVTSAQKNPTAFYLCASSPRGGPAMALHFGNGTRLTVT.

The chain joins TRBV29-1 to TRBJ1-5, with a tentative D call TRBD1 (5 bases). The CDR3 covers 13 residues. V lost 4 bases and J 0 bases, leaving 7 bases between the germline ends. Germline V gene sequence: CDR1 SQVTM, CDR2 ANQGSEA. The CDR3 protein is CSVGGGSNQPQHF. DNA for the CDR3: TGCAGCGTTGGGGGGGGTAGCAATCAGCCCCAGCATTTT.

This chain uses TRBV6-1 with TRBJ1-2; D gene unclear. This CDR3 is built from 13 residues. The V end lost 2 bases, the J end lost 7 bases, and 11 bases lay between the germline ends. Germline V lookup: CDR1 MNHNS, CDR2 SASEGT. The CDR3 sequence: CASSESGVGGYTF. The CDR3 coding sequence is TGTGCCAGCAGTGAATCCGGGGTGGGTGGCTACACCTTC.

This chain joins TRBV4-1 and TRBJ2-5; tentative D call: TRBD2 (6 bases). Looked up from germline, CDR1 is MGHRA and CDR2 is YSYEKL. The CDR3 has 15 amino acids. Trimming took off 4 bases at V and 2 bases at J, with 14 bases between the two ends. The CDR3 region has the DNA TGCGCCAGCAGCCCGGATGGTGGAGGGCAAGAGACCCAGTACTTC. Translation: CASSPDGGGQETQYF.

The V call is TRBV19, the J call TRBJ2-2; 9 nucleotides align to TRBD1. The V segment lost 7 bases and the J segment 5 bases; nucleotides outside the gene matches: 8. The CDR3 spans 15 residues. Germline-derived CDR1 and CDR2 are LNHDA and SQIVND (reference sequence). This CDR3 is CASKVRTGETGELFF. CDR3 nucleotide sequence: TGTGCCAGTAAGGTACGGACAGGGGAGACCGGGGAGCTGTTTTTT. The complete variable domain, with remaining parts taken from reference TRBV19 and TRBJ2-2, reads DGGITQSPKYLFRKEGQNVTLSCEQNLNHDAMYWYRQDPGQGLRLIYYSQIVNDFQKGDIAEGYSVSREKKESFPLTVTSAQKNPTAFYLCASKVRTGETGELFFGEGSRLTVL.

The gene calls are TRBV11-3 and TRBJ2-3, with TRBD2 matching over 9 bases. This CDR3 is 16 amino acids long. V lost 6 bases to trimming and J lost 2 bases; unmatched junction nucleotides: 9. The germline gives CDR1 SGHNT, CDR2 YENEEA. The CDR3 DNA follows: TGTGCCAGCAGTCGTAGCGGGGGCGCTGACACAGATACGCAGTATTTT. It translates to CASSRSGGADTDTQYF.

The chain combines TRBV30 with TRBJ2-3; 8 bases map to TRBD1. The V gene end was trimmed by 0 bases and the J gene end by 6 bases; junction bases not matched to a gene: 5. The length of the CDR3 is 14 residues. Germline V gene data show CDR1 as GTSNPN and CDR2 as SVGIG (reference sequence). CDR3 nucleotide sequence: TGTGCCTGGAGTGTCCAGGGGGCATCCGATACGCAGTATTTT. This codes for CAWSVQGASDTQYF.

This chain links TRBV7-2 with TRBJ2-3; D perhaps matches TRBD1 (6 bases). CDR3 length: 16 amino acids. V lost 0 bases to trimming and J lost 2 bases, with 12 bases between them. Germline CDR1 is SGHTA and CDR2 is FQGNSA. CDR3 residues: CASSLAQGRNTDTQYF. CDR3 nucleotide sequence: TGTGCCAGCAGCTTAGCACAGGGACGAAACACAGATACGCAGTATTTT.